A selection of T cell receptor beta chains follows, all from one sample in a study of cytomegalovirus exposure and HLA in healthy donors. Measured with immunoSEQ multiplex PCR; TCRdb has only the in-frame clones, and not every one. This sample yields 100,000 to 150,000 clones, of which approximately 75% are seen a single time; over 2.5% belongs to the top ten. The sample comprised PBMCs. The source of these receptors is a woman aged 50 to 60 in good health and CMV-seronegative. The CDR3 runs from the conserved cysteine through the conserved F or W. D genes are given only for firm matches. Expanded clones are given a class, and other clones once, few, many or no size at all.

>.|TRBJ2-7|.|TRBV7-6
TGTGCCAGCAGCTTAGGAGATCAGGTGATATCCTCCTACGAGCAGTACTTC
CASSLGDQVISSYEQYF
>TRBD1|TRBJ2-2|once|TRBV23-1
TGCGCCAGCGTGCTACGGTTAACCGGGACAGGGCCCGTCGCCGGGGAGCTGTTTTTT
CASVLRLTGTGPVAGELFF
>.|TRBJ1-4|.|TRBV15
TGTGCCACCAGCGCACTACAGGGCTCGTATGAAAAACTGTTTTTT
CATSALQGSYEKLFF
>TRBD2|TRBJ2-7|.|TRBV5-4
TGTGCCAGCAGCCATACGGGGGGGGCGGTCGCCTACGAGCAGTACTTC
CASSHTGGAVAYEQYF
>.|TRBJ1-5|.|TRBV29-1
TGCAGCGTTCGCCAAACTCAGGATCGGAATCAGCCCCAGCATTTT
CSVRQTQDRNQPQHF
>.|TRBJ2-1|.|TRBV11-2
TGTGCCAGCAGCTCCCTAACAGGGCCTGACAATGAGCAGTTCTTC
CASSSLTGPDNEQFF
>TRBD1|TRBJ1-5|.|TRBV15
TGTGCCACCAGCAGGGACAGGGAAAATCAGCCCCAGCATTTT
CATSRDRENQPQHF
>.|TRBJ1-6|.|TRBV21-1
TGTGCCAGCAGATCGGGTCCCTATAATTCACCCCTCCACTTT
CASRSGPYNSPLHF
>.|TRBJ1-5|.|TRBV19
TGTGCCAGTAGTGCTCAGCGAACAGGGCAACCCCAGCATTTT
CASSAQRTGQPQHF
>.|TRBJ1-4|.|TRBV7-8
TGTGCCAGCAGTTCTAGGGGGATCGGTGTTACTAATGAAAAACTGTTTTTT
CASSSRGIGVTNEKLFF
>.|TRBJ2-1|.|TRBV4-3
TGCGCCAGCAGCCAAGAGAGAAATGTATACAATGAGCAGTTCTTC
CASSQERNVYNEQFF
>TRBD1|TRBJ1-1|.|TRBV2
TGTGCCAGCAGTGAATCGGGCTGGGACAGCAACACTGAAGCTTTCTTT
CASSESGWDSNTEAFF
>TRBD2|TRBJ2-3|.|TRBV30
TGTGCCTGGTTTACTAGCGGGACTGATACGCAGTATTTT
CAWFTSGTDTQYF
>TRBD2|TRBJ2-6|.|TRBV10-3
TGTGCCATCAGTGGACGTGGACTAGCGGGTAACTCTGGGGCCAACGTCCTGACTTTC
CAISGRGLAGNSGANVLTF
>TRBD1|TRBJ1-5|.|TRBV10-3
TGTGCCATTCGGACAGGGCTCAATCAGCCCCAGCATTTT
CAIRTGLNQPQHF
>TRBD1|TRBJ2-6|.|TRBV19
TGTGCCAGTAGCAGATCGACAGGGGGCTCTGGGGCCAACGTCCTGACTTTC
CASSRSTGGSGANVLTF
>.|TRBJ2-1|.|TRBV28
TGTGCCAGCAGTTCCCCGGCCGGAGCGGGCCCGTACAATGAGCAGTTCTTC
CASSSPAGAGPYNEQFF
>.|TRBJ1-2|once|TRBV29-1
TGCAGCGTTGTTGGCCCTAACTATGGCTACACCTTC
CSVVGPNYGYTF
>TRBD2|TRBJ2-7|.|TRBV30
TGTGCCTGGAGTGTACTCGGCGGGGGAGGGGAGCAGTACTTC
CAWSVLGGGGEQYF
>.|TRBJ2-3|.|TRBV7-6
TGTGCCAGCAGCTTAGCCGAGGCGACAGGCACAGATACGCAGTATTTT
CASSLAEATGTDTQYF
>.|TRBJ2-1|.|TRBV6-1
TGTGCCAGCAGTAGCCCCCGGGCGGGCTTCAATGAGCAGTTCTTC
CASSSPRAGFNEQFF
>TRBD2|TRBJ2-1|few|TRBV7-9
TGTGCCAGCAGCTTCCGGCTAGCGGGAGTGAATGAGCAGTTCTTC
CASSFRLAGVNEQFF
>TRBD2|TRBJ2-1|few|TRBV7-8
TGTGCCAGCAGCCCAGAACTAGCGGTTAGTTACAATGAGCAGTTCTTC
CASSPELAVSYNEQFF
>TRBD1|TRBJ1-1|.|TRBV18
TGTGCCAGCTCTCCGGAGACAGGGAAGACTGAAGCTTTCTTT
CASSPETGKTEAFF
>.|TRBJ1-2|.|TRBV7-3
TGTGCCAGCACCTTTGCGGGGTTATATGGCTACACCTTC
CASTFAGLYGYTF
>TRBD1|TRBJ2-3|.|TRBV7-6
TGTGCCAGCAGCTTAGGAGGGGGCGGAGATACGCAGTATTTT
CASSLGGGGDTQYF
>TRBD1|TRBJ1-1|.|TRBV6-6
TGTGCCAGCAGCACAGGGGGTAACACTGAAGCTTTCTTT
CASSTGGNTEAFF
>.|TRBJ2-2|.|TRBV6-5
TGTGCCAGCAGTTACCTCAAAGGAGGGCCCACCGGGGAGCTGTTTTTT
CASSYLKGGPTGELFF
>TRBD2|TRBJ2-7|few|TRBV7-8
TGTGCCAGCACCTTGGGGGGGACCTACGAGCAGTACTTC
CASTLGGTYEQYF
>.|TRBJ1-5|.|TRBV28
TGTGCCGGCAGCCGGGGGGACGGCAATCAGCCCCAGCATTTT
CAGSRGDGNQPQHF
>.|TRBJ1-5|.|TRBV2
TGTGCCAGCACATGGGGGGGGCCCCAGGCTGGGGATCAGCCCCAGCATTTT
CASTWGGPQAGDQPQHF